Listed below are T cell receptor beta chains from one sample, sequenced in a study of blood T cell repertoires in COVID-19. Sequenced by immunoSEQ multiplex PCR; TCRdb stores in-frame clones only, minus some. The data show about 85,000 clones, with roughly four fifths seen just once and more than 1% held by the top ten. The sequenced sample was peripheral blood. All receptors come from a woman older than 75 with acute or convalescent COVID-19. Each CDR3 is given with its conserved first and last residue. Fields, in order: D gene, J gene, clone size, V gene, CDR3 DNA, CDR3 protein. A D gene is named only where the DNA matches it firmly. Part of the rows lack a size; the others show once, few, many or a class for expanded clones.

D: TRBD2; J: TRBJ2-7; size: -; V: TRBV28; DNA: TGTGCCAGCAGTCCAACAACATGGGCGGGAGGAGCCCTCTCCTACGAGCAGTACTTC; CDR3: CASSPTTWAGGALSYEQYF
D: TRBD2; J: TRBJ2-1; size: -; V: TRBV24-1; DNA: TGTGCCACCAGTGATTCGACCACGGGGGGGTTGGACGAGCAGTTCTTC; CDR3: CATSDSTTGGLDEQFF
D: TRBD1; J: TRBJ1-5; size: -; V: TRBV19; DNA: TGTGCCAGTAAGGGGACAGCCCCTATTGGAGACAATCAGCCCCAGCATTTT; CDR3: CASKGTAPIGDNQPQHF
D: -; J: TRBJ1-1; size: -; V: TRBV3-1/TRBV3-2; DNA: TGTGCCAGCAGCCAAGTCGGGGGGGACACTGAAGCTTTCTTT; CDR3: CASSQVGGDTEAFF
D: -; J: TRBJ1-2; size: -; V: TRBV12-3/TRBV12-4; DNA: TGTGCCAGCAGTCCGGGGCAGGGGGGCTACACCTTC; CDR3: CASSPGQGGYTF
D: TRBD1; J: TRBJ1-4; size: once; V: TRBV6-5; DNA: TGTGCCAGCAGTTACGGGGGGACAGGCCTGAATGAAAAACTGTTTTTT; CDR3: CASSYGGTGLNEKLFF
D: -; J: TRBJ1-1; size: -; V: TRBV5-4; DNA: TGTGCCAGCAGCGCTCGGGGGGGAGTAGGCACTGAAGCTTTCTTT; CDR3: CASSARGGVGTEAFF
D: -; J: TRBJ1-2; size: -; V: TRBV12-3/TRBV12-4; DNA: TGTGCCAGCAGTTTCGCGGGTAACTATGGCTACACCTTC; CDR3: CASSFAGNYGYTF
D: -; J: TRBJ1-1; size: -; V: TRBV27; DNA: TGTGCCAGCAGTTTTAGTTCAGGGGTATTCACTGAAGCTTTCTTT; CDR3: CASSFSSGVFTEAFF
D: -; J: TRBJ1-2; size: -; V: TRBV29-1; DNA: TGCAGCGTACCGAGTGCCGTATACTATGGCTACACCTTC; CDR3: CSVPSAVYYGYTF
D: TRBD2; J: TRBJ2-2; size: -; V: TRBV6-5; DNA: TGCGGCACGCGGGGGTCCAACACCGGGGAGCTGTTTTTT; CDR3: CGTRGSNTGELFF
D: TRBD1; J: TRBJ1-2; size: -; V: TRBV5-6; DNA: TGTGCCAGCAGCCCTGGGGTAAGACAGGGTTACGGCTACACCTTC; CDR3: CASSPGVRQGYGYTF
D: TRBD1; J: TRBJ1-4; size: -; V: TRBV7-9; DNA: TGTGCCAGCAGCCTCGGGACAGGGTATGAAAAACTGTTTTTT; CDR3: CASSLGTGYEKLFF
D: -; J: TRBJ2-1; size: -; V: TRBV2; DNA: TGTGCCAGCAGTGACAGGGTGAGCTCCTACAATGAGCAGTTCTTC; CDR3: CASSDRVSSYNEQFF
D: TRBD2; J: TRBJ2-2; size: -; V: TRBV2; DNA: TGTGCCAGCAGAGGGACTAGCGGGATCGGGGAGCTGTTTTTT; CDR3: CASRGTSGIGELFF
D: TRBD1; J: TRBJ2-1; size: -; V: TRBV18; DNA: TGTGCCAGCTCAGGCCGGGACAGCTTGTCCTACAATGAGCAGTTCTTC; CDR3: CASSGRDSLSYNEQFF
D: TRBD2; J: TRBJ2-1; size: -; V: TRBV2; DNA: TGTGCCAGCAGTGAAAGTTCGGCTAGCGGGAGTTATGAGCAGTTCTTC; CDR3: CASSESSASGSYEQFF
D: -; J: TRBJ1-2; size: -; V: TRBV6-5; DNA: TGTGCCAGCACAGAGGGTACACCGGCTAACTATGGCTACACCTTC; CDR3: CASTEGTPANYGYTF
D: TRBD2; J: TRBJ2-1; size: -; V: TRBV27; DNA: TGTGCCAGCACGGGACTAGCGGGCCACAATGAGCAGTTCTTC; CDR3: CASTGLAGHNEQFF
D: -; J: TRBJ2-1; size: -; V: TRBV6-4; DNA: TGTGCCACCGGGATGACTAATCACAATGAGCAGTTCTTC; CDR3: CATGMTNHNEQFF
D: TRBD2; J: TRBJ2-1; size: -; V: TRBV10-2; DNA: TGCGCCAGCACCACCTTTGGGGCAGCGGGGACCAATGAGCAGTTCTTC; CDR3: CASTTFGAAGTNEQFF
D: TRBD1; J: TRBJ2-7; size: -; V: TRBV19; DNA: TGTGCCAGTAGTAACGAAAGGACAGGCCTCTCCTACGAGCAGTACTTC; CDR3: CASSNERTGLSYEQYF
D: -; J: TRBJ2-2; size: -; V: TRBV5-1; DNA: TGCGCCAGCAGCAGGAGCGGTGACAAGACCACCGGGGAGCTGTTTTTT; CDR3: CASSRSGDKTTGELFF
D: -; J: TRBJ1-1; size: few; V: TRBV19; DNA: TGTGCCAGTAGTAGTTACTATACTGAAGCTTTCTTT; CDR3: CASSSYYTEAFF
D: TRBD1; J: TRBJ2-7; size: -; V: TRBV14; DNA: TGTGCCAGCGGCCGGGACAGGGCCTCCTACGAGCAGTACTTC; CDR3: CASGRDRASYEQYF
D: -; J: TRBJ2-2; size: -; V: TRBV9; DNA: TGTGCCAGCAGCGTAGGACATCGAAACACCGGGGAGCTGTTTTTT; CDR3: CASSVGHRNTGELFF
D: -; J: TRBJ2-7; size: -; V: TRBV21-1; DNA: TGTGCCAGCAGCAAAGGGGAGTGGGCGAACGAGCAGTACTTC; CDR3: CASSKGEWANEQYF
D: -; J: TRBJ1-3; size: -; V: TRBV9; DNA: TGTGCCAGCAGCGTAGCTGAGGTCTCTGGAAACACCATATATTTT; CDR3: CASSVAEVSGNTIYF
D: -; J: TRBJ1-6; size: -; V: TRBV6-5; DNA: TGTGCCAGCAGTTACTCGAGTGGGCAAGTTTCACCCCTCCACTTT; CDR3: CASSYSSGQVSPLHF
D: TRBD2; J: TRBJ2-1; size: -; V: TRBV10-3; DNA: TGTGCCATCGGCGACGCGGGAGGCAATGAGCAGTTCTTC; CDR3: CAIGDAGGNEQFF
D: -; J: TRBJ2-5; size: once; V: TRBV5-1; DNA: TGCGCCAGCAGCCTGCGGGGAAATAAAGAGACCCAGTACTTC; CDR3: CASSLRGNKETQYF